One sample yielded the 8 T cell receptor beta chains listed below, sequenced in a study of cytomegalovirus exposure and HLA in healthy donors. The PCR was carried out with 60 Vbeta primers and 13 Jbeta primers. The table came from immunoSEQ multiplex PCR; TCRdb's copy has only in-frame clones and leaves some out. The table shows about 140,000 clones, with roughly 76% occurring only once. Sequencing was performed on PBMCs. The source of these receptors is a man aged 18 to 30 in good health and CMV-seronegative.

V is TRBV27 and J is TRBJ2-7; TRBD1 matches at 8 bases. CDR3 length equals 15 residues. J gave up 7 bases and V 6 bases, and 14 bases lay outside the gene matches. From germline, CDR1 is MNHEY and CDR2 SMNVEV (reference sequence). The CDR3 sequence: CASRRAQGARREQYF. The CDR3 DNA follows: TGTGCCAGCAGACGTGCGCAGGGGGCGCGTCGTGAGCAGTACTTC.

This rearrangement joins TRBV7-6 to TRBJ2-5; TRBD2 matches 9 bases. The CDR3 is made up of 17 amino acids. V gave up 1 base and J gave up 2 bases; unmatched junction bases: 8. Germline loops: CDR1 SGHVS, CDR2 FNYEAQ. The CDR3 is CASSLGKTSGLQETQYF. As DNA, the CDR3 is TGTGCCAGCAGCTTAGGGAAGACTAGCGGCCTACAAGAGACCCAGTACTTC.

The count of this clone is one. The J gene is TRBJ2-1, the V gene TRBV5-6, with D perhaps TRBD2 (6 bases). The length of the CDR3 is 18 residues. CDR1 is SGHDT and CDR2 is YYEEEE in the germline V gene. Trimming removed 0 bases from V and 6 bases from J, with 22 bases in between. CDR3 region: CASSLGLGLALEFNEQFF. The CDR3 DNA reads as TGTGCCAGCAGCTTGGGGTTGGGGCTAGCGCTCGAATTCAATGAGCAGTTCTTC.

This chain uses TRBV11-2 with TRBJ2-7; tentative D call: TRBD2 (5 bases). The CDR3 runs 15 residues. V lost 2 bases and J lost 3, with 14 bases in between. Germline-derived CDR1 and CDR2 are SGHAT and FQNNGV. The CDR3 here is CASSLSPPRDYEQYF. In DNA, the CDR3 is TGTGCCAGCAGCTTATCCCCCCCCCGGGACTACGAGCAGTACTTC.

The rearrangement links TRBV6-1 to TRBJ2-3; D might be TRBD2 (6 bases). The CDR3 contains 16 residues. Looked up from germline, CDR1 is MNHNS and CDR2 is SASEGT. Trimming cost V 2 bases and J 0 bases, with 12 bases left between them. DNA of the CDR3: TGTGCCAGCAGTGAACCATACGGGGGTAGCACAGATACGCAGTATTTT. This codes for CASSEPYGGSTDTQYF.

V is TRBV7-9 and J is TRBJ2-7, with TRBD1 as a possible D gene (6 bases). Looked up from germline, CDR1 is SEHNR and CDR2 is FQNEAQ (reference sequence). The CDR3 loop spans 12 amino acids. Trimming removed 2 bases from V and 6 bases from J, with 8 bases in between. The chain's CDR3 is CASSLTGSEQYF. The CDR3 nucleotides are TGTGCCAGCAGCTTAACAGGGAGCGAGCAGTACTTC.

V is TRBV10-2 and J is TRBJ2-7; a weak D match, TRBD1 (6 bases). The germline V gene has CDR1 WSHSY and CDR2 SAAADI. This CDR3 has 12 residues. V lost 3 bases to trimming and J lost 7 bases, with 10 bases between them. CDR3 coding DNA: TGCGCCAGCAGTGAAAGGACAGTAGAGCAGTACTTC. Residues: CASSERTVEQYF.

This clone was found many times. V gene TRBV6-1 combines with J gene TRBJ2-3, with TRBD2 matching over 9 bases. CDR1 is MNHNS, CDR2 SASEGT, per germline. Trimming cost V 2 bases and J 4 bases; bases outside gene matches: 10. The CDR3 loop spans 17 amino acids. CDR3 in amino acids: CASSEKGSGSGPDTQYF. Written as DNA, the CDR3 is TGTGCCAGCAGTGAAAAGGGTAGCGGGAGTGGGCCAGATACGCAGTATTTT.